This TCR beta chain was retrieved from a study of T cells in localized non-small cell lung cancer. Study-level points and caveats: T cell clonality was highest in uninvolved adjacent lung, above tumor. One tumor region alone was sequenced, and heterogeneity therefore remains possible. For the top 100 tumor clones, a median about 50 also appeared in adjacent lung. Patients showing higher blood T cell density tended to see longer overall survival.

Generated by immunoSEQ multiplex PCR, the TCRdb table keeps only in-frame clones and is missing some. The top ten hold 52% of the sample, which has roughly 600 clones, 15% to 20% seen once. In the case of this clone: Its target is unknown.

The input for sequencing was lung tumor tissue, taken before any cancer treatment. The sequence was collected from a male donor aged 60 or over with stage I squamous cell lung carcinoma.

CDR3 sequence (DNA): TGTGCCAGCAGTGAAGAGAGGAGGGGGCCTGGAAACACCATATATTTT. Translating it yields CASSEERRGPGNTIYF. This chain links TRBV6-1 with TRBJ1-3; TRBD1 matches at 7 bases. V lost 1 base, J lost 2 bases, and 5 bases stayed unmatched. Germline V lookup: CDR1 MNHNS, CDR2 SASEGT. CDR3 size: 16 residues.